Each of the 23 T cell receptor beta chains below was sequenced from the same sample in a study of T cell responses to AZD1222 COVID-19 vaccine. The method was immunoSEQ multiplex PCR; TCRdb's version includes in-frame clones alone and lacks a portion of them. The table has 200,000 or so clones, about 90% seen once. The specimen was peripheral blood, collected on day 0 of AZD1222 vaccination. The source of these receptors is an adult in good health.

The CDR3 DNA reads as TGTGCCAGCAGACCGAAGACAGGGGGCTACTATGGCTACACCTTC. Its protein is CASRPKTGGYYGYTF. This chain joins TRBV5-4 and TRBJ1-2; 10 bases are a match to TRBD1. CDR1 is SGHNT and CDR2 is YYREEE in the germline V gene (reference sequence). Trimming removed 5 bases from V and 3 bases from J; junction bases left unmatched: 7. The CDR3 spans 15 residues.

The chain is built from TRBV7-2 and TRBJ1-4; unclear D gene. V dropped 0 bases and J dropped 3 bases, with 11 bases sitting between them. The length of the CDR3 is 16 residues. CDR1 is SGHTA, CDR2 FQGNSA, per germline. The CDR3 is CASSLAAPGSNEKLFF. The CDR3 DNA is TGTGCCAGCAGCTTAGCCGCCCCAGGATCTAATGAAAAACTGTTTTTT.

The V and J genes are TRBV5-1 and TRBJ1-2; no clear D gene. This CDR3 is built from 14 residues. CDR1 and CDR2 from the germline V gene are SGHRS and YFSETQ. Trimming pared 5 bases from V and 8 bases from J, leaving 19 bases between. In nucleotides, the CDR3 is TGCGCCAGCAGTCTGGATTTCCCGGACGGGGGCTACACCTTC. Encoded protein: CASSLDFPDGGYTF.

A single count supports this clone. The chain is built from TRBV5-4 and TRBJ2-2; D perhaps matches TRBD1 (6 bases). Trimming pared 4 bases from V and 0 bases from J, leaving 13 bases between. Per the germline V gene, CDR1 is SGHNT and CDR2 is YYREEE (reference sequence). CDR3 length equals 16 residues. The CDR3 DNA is TGTGCCAGCAGCAGCCCGGGACAATCGAACACCGGGGAGCTGTTTTTT. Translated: CASSSPGQSNTGELFF.

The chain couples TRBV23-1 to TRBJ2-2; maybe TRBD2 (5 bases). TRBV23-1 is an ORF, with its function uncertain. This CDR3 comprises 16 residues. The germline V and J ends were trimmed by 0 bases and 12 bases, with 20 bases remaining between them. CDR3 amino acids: CASSQSLDLTPGKLFF. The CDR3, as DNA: TGCGCCAGCAGTCAATCGTTGGATCTCACACCGGGGAAGCTGTTTTTT.

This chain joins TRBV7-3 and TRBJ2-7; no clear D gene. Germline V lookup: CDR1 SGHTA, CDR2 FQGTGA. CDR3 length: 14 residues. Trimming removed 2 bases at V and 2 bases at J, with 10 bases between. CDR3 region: CASSLVPGPYEQYF. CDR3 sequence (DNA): TGTGCCAGCAGCTTAGTCCCGGGCCCCTACGAGCAGTACTTC.

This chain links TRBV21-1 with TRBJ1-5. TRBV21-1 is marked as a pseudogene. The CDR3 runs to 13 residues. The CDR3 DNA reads TGTGCCAGCAGTCGACTCGGGGATCAGCCCCAGCATTTT. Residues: CASSRLGDQPQHF.

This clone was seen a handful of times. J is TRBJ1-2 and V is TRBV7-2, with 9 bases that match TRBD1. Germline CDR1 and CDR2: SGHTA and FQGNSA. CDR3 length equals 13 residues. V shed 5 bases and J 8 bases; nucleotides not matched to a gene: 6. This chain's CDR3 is CASSSRTGVGYTF. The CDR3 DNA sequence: TGTGCCAGCAGCAGCAGGACAGGGGTCGGCTACACCTTC.

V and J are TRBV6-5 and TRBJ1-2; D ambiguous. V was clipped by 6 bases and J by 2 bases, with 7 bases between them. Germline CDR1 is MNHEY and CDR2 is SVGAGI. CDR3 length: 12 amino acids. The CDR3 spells CASRAANYGYTF. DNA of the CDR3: TGTGCCAGCAGGGCCGCGAACTATGGCTACACCTTC.

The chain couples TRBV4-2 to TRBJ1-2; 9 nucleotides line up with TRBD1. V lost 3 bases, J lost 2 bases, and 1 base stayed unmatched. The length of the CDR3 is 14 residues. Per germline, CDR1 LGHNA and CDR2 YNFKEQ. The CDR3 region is CASSHGQGNYGYTF. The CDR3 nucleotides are TGTGCCAGCAGCCATGGACAGGGGAACTATGGCTACACCTTC.

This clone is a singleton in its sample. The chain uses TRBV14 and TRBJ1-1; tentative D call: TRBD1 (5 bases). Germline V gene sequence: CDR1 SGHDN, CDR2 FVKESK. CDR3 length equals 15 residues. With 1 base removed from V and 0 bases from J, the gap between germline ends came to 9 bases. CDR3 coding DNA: TGTGCCAGCAGCCAAGCTTGGGGGATGAACACTGAAGCTTTCTTT. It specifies CASSQAWGMNTEAFF.

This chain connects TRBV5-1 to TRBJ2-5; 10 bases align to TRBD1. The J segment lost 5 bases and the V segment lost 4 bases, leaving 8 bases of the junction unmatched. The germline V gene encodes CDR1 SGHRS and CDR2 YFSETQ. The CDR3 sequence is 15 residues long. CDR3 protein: CASSPGTGAVETQYF. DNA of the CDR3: TGCGCCAGCAGCCCCGGGACAGGGGCTGTGGAGACCCAGTACTTC.

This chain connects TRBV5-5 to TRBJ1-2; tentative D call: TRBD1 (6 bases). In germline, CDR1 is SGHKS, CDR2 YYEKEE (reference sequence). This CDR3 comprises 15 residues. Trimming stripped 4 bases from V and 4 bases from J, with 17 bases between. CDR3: CASSPSRQASYGYTF. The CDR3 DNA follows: TGTGCCAGCAGCCCCTCGCGACAGGCGAGCTATGGCTACACCTTC.

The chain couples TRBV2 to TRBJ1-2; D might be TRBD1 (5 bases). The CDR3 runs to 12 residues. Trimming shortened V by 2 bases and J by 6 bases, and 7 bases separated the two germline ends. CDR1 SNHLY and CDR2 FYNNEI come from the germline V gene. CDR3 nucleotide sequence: TGTGCCAGCAGTGAACAGGGCGATGGCTACACCTTC. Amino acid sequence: CASSEQGDGYTF.

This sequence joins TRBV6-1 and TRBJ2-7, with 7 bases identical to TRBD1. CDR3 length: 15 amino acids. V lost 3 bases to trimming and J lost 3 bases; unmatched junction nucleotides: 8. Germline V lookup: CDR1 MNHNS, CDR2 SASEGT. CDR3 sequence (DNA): TGTGCCAGCAGTGACCACCGGGACAGTAACTACGAGCAGTACTTC. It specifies CASSDHRDSNYEQYF.

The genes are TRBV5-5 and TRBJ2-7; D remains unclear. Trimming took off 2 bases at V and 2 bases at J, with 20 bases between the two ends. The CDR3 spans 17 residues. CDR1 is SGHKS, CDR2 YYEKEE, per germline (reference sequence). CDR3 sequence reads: CASSLSPVMVDAYEQYF. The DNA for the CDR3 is TGTGCCAGCAGCTTATCCCCCGTCATGGTCGACGCCTACGAGCAGTACTTC.

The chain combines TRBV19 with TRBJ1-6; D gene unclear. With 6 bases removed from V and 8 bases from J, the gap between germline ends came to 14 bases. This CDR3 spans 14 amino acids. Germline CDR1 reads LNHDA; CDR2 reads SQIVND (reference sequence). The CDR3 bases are TGTGCCAGTAGCCGGCAATCAACCGATTCACCCCTCCACTTT. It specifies CASSRQSTDSPLHF.

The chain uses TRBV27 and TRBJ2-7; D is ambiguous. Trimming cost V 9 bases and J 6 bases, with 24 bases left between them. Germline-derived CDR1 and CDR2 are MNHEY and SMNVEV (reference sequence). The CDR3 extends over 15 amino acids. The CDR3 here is CASGPSSLPGSEQYF. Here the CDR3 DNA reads TGTGCCAGTGGGCCCTCCTCCCTCCCCGGGTCCGAGCAGTACTTC.

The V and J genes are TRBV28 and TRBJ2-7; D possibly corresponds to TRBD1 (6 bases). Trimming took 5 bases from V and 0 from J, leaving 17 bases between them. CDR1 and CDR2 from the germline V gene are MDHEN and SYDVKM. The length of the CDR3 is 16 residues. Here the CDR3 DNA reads TGTGCCAGCAGTCCTCTCCCCGACAGGAGCTCCTACGAGCAGTACTTC. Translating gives CASSPLPDRSSYEQYF.

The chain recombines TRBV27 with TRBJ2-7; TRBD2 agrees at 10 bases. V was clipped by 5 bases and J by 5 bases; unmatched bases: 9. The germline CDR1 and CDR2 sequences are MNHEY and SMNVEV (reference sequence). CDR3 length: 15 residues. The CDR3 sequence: CASSLASGGRHEQYF. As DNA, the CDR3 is TGTGCCAGCAGTCTAGCTAGCGGGGGAAGGCACGAGCAGTACTTC.

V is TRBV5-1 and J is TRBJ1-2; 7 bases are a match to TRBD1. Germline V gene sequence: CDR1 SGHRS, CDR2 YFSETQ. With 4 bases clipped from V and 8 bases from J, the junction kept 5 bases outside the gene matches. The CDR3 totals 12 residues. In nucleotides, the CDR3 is TGCGCCAGCAGCCCTGACAGGGACGGCTACACCTTC. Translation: CASSPDRDGYTF.

CDR3 sequence: CASSSSGGARDEQFF. The CDR3 bases are TGTGCCAGCAGCTCTAGCGGGGGGGCCAGGGATGAGCAGTTCTTC. The chain combines TRBV7-3 with TRBJ2-1; 12 bases map to TRBD2. Looked up from germline, CDR1 is SGHTA and CDR2 is FQGTGA. The V and J ends lost 4 bases and 8 bases, in that order; junction bases with no gene match: 6. The CDR3 has 15 residues.

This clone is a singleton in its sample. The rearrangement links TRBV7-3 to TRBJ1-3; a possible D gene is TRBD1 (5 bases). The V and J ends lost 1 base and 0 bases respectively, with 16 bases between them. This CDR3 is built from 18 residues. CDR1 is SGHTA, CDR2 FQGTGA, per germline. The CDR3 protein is CASSLNPGRGSSGNTIYF. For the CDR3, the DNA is TGTGCCAGCAGCTTAAACCCGGGACGGGGAAGCTCTGGAAACACCATATATTTT.